One TCR beta chain is described in this entry. The data were taken from a study of blood T cell repertoires in COVID-19. On the study more broadly: Whether acute or convalescent, the COVID-19 samples came from the United States, Italy and Spain. Sources were T cells, B-cell-depleted T cells, or PBMCs; the material itself was cDNA or gDNA.

There are 15 residues in the CDR3. Trimming took 8 bases from V and 5 from J; bases not matched to a gene: 13. The germline CDR1 and CDR2 sequences are KGHSH and LQKENI. Original handling: Amplification from reference gene primers served as the basis for estimated nucleated cell counts. Here immunoSEQ multiplex PCR was the method, and the copy in TCRdb shows in-frame clones only, minus some. The V and J calls and clone size are taken from that table; D and trimming were inferred from the DNA. The profile shows roughly 250,000 clones, around 83% of them singletons. The gene calls are TRBV18 and TRBJ2-5; 8 bases are a match to TRBD2. The clonotype originates from a man in his forties or fifties with active or convalescent COVID-19. The sequenced sample was peripheral blood. The CDR3 sequence is CASAMTSSGGETQYF. CDR3 DNA: TGTGCCAGCGCGATGACTAGCAGCGGGGGTGAGACCCAGTACTTC.